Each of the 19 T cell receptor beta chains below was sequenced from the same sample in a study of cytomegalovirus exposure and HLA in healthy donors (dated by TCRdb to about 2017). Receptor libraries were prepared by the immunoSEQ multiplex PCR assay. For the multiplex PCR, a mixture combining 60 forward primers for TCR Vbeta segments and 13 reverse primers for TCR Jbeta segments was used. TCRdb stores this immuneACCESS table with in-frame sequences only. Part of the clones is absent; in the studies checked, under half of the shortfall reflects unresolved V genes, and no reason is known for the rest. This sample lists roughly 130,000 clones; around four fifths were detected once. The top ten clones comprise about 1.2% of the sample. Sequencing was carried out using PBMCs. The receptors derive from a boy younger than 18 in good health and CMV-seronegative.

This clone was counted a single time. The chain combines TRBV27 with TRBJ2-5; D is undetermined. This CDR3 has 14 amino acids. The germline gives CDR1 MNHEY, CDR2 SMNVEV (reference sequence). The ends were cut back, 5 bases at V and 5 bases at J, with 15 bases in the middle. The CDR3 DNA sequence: TGTGCCAGCAGTCCTTTTTCCGGGTGGGAGACCCAGTACTTC. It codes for CASSPFSGWETQYF.

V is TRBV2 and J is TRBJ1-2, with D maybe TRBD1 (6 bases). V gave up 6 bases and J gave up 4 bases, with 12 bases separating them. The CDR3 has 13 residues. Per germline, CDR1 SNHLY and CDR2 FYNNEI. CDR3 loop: CASSFGGAYGYTF. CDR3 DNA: TGTGCCAGCAGCTTCGGGGGGGCCTATGGCTACACCTTC.

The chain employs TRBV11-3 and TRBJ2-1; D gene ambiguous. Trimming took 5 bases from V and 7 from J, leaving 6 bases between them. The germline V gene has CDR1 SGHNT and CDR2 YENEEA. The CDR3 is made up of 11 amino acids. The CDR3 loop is CASSHGNEQFF. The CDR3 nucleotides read TGTGCCAGCAGCCACGGGAATGAGCAGTTCTTC.

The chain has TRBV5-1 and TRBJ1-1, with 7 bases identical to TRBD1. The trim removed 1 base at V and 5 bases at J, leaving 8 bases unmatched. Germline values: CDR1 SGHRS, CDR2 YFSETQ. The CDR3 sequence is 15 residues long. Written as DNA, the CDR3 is TGCGCCAGCAGCTTGACGAACAGGGGTGAAACTGAAGCTTTCTTT. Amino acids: CASSLTNRGETEAFF.

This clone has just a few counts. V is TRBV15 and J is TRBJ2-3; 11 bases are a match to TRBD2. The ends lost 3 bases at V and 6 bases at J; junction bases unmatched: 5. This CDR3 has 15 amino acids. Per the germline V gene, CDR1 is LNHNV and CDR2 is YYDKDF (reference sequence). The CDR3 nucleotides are TGTGCCACCAGCAGCTCGAGACTAGCGGGGGATACGCAGTATTTT. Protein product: CATSSSRLAGDTQYF.

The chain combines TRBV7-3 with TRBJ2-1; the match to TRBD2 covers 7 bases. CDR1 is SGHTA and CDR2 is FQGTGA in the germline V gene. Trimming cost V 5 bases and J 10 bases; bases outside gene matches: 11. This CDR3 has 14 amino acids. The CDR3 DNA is TGTGCCAGCAGCCCAACCGGGGCTAGCGGAGAGCAGTTCTTC. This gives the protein CASSPTGASGEQFF.

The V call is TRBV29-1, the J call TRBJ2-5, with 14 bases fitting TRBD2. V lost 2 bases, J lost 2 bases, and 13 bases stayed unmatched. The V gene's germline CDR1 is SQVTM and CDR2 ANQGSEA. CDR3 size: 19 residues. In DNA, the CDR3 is TGCAGCGTTGAAATGGGCAGAACCGGGACTAGCGGGAGTCAAGAGACCCAGTACTTC. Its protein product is CSVEMGRTGTSGSQETQYF.

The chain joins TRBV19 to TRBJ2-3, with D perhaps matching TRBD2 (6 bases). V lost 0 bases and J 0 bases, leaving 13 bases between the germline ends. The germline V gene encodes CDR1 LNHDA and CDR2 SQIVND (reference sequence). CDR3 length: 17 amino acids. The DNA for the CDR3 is TGTGCCAGTAGTATAGAAGGATACGGGACTAGCACAGATACGCAGTATTTT. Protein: CASSIEGYGTSTDTQYF.

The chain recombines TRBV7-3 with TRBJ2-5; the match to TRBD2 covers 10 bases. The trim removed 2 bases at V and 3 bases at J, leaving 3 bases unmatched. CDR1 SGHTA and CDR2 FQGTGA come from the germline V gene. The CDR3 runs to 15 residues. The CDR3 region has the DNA TGTGCCAGCAGCTTATTTGGACTAGCGGAAGAGACCCAGTACTTC. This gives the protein CASSLFGLAEETQYF.

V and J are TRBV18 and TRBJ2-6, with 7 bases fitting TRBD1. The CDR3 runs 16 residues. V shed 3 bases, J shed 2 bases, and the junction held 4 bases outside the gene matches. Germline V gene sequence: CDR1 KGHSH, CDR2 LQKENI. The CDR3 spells CASSPPQGAGANVLTF. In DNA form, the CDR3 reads TGTGCCAGCTCACCTCCTCAGGGGGCTGGGGCCAACGTCCTGACTTTC.

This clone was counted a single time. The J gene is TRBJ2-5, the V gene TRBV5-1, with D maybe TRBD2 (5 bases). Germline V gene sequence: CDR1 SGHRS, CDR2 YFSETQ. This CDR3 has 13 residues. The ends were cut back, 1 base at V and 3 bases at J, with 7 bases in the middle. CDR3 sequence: CASSLLLEETQYF. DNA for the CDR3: TGCGCCAGCAGCTTGTTACTAGAAGAGACCCAGTACTTC. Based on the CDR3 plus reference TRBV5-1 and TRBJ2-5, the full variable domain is KAGVTQTPRYLIKTRGQQVTLSCSPISGHRSVSWYQQTPGQGLQFLFEYFSETQRNKGNFPGRFSGRQFSNSRSEMNVSTLELGDSALYLCASSLLLEETQYFGPGTRLLVL.

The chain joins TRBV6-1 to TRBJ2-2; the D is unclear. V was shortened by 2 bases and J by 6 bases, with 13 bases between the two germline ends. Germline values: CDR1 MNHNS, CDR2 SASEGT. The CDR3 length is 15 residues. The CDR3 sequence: CASSESYGPAGELFF. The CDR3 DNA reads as TGTGCCAGCAGTGAAAGCTATGGGCCGGCCGGGGAGCTGTTTTTT.

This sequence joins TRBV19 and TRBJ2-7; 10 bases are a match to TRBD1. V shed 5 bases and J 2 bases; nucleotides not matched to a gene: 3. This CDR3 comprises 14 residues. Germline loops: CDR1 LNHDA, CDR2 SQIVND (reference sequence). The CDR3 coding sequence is TGTGCCAGTAGTCCGGGACAGGGGACCTACGAGCAGTACTTC. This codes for CASSPGQGTYEQYF.

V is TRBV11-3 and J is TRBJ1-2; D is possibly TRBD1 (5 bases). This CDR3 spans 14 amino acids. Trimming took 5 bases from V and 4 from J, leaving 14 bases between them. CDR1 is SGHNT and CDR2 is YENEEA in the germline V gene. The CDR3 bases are TGTGCCAGCAGCCCAGGGCGCCAATCCTATGGCTACACCTTC. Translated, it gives CASSPGRQSYGYTF.

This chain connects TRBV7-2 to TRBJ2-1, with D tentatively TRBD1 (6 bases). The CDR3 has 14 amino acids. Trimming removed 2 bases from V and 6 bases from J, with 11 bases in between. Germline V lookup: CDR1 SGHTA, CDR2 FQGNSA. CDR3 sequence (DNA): TGTGCCAGCAGCTTACCGGGCAGGGGCAATGAGCAGTTCTTC. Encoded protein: CASSLPGRGNEQFF. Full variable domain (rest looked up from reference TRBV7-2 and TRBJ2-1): GAGVSQSPSNKVTEKGKDVELRCDPISGHTALYWYRQSLGQGLEFLIYFQGNSAPDKSGLPSDRFSAERTGGSVSTLTIQRTQQEDSAVYLCASSLPGRGNEQFFGPGTRLTVL.

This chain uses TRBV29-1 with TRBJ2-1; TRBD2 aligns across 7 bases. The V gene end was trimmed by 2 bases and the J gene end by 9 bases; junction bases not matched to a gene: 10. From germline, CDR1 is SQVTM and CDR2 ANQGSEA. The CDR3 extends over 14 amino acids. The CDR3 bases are TGCAGCGTTGAAATCGCGATAGCGGGCGGTGAGCAGTTCTTC. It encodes CSVEIAIAGGEQFF.

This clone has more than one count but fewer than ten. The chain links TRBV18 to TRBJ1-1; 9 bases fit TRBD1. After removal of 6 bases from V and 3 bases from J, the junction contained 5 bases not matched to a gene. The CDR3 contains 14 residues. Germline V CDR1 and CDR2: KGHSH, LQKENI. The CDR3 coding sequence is TGTGCCAGCTCCTCCCGGGACAGGGACACTGAAGCTTTCTTT. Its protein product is CASSSRDRDTEAFF.

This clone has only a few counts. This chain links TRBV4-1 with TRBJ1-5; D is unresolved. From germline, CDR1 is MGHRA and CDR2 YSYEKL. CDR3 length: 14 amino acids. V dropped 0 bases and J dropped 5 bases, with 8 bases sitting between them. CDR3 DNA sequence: TGCGCCAGCAGCCAAGAGAGGGTGTATCAGCCCCAGCATTTT. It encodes CASSQERVYQPQHF.

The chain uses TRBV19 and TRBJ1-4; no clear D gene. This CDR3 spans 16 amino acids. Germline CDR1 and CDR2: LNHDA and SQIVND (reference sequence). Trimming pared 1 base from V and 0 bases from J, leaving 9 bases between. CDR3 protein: CASSIVGTTTNEKLFF. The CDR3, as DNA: TGTGCCAGTAGTATAGTGGGCACCACAACTAATGAAAAACTGTTTTTT.